This TCR beta chain was sequenced during a study of blood T cell repertoires in COVID-19. Whole-study context: Some COVID-19 samples were acute and others convalescent; all came from the United States, Italy and Spain. T cells, B-cell-depleted T cells, or PBMCs supplied cDNA or gDNA.

This clone appeared a few times. The same CDR3 arises from other DNA sequences in this sample as well. Germline CDR1 reads LGHNA; CDR2 reads YSLEER. This CDR3 has 14 residues. Trimming removed 0 bases from V and 5 bases from J, with 10 bases in between. In the study's own analysis: Cell counts per sample came from amplifying reference gene primers. Here immunoSEQ multiplex PCR was the method, and the copy in TCRdb shows in-frame clones only, minus some. V and J calls plus clone size are reproduced from that table; the DNA served to infer D and trimming. The sample contains 35,000 or so clones, roughly four fifths of which appear only once.

Sequenced sample: peripheral blood. V usage is TRBV4-3 and J usage is TRBJ2-5, with TRBD2 as a possible D gene (5 bases). The sequence came from a human donor in a cohort sampled during active or convalescent COVID-19. The donor label of this sample is uncertain. CDR3 nucleotides: TGCGCCAGCAGCCAAGACCGGAGGCCGGAGACCCAGTACTTC. Translating gives CASSQDRRPETQYF.